Shown below are 10 T cell receptor beta chains from a single sample sequenced in a study of shared clonotypes between healthy human individuals. Assay: immunoSEQ multiplex PCR; the TCRdb copy retains only in-frame clones and omits some. Here the sample spans fewer than 2.5 million clones, approximately 94% being singletons. Material for sequencing was naive CD4+ T cells from PBMCs. As for subset: CD45RA+ positively selected. The receptors stem from a man in his late teens or twenties in good health. Some clones in this sample may be carry-over from other donors' samples.

The chain carries TRBV11-3 and TRBJ2-2, with 9 bases lining up with TRBD1. The germline V gene has CDR1 SGHNT and CDR2 YENEEA. There are 14 residues in the CDR3. Trimming at V came to 4 bases and at J to 5 bases, leaving 2 bases not matched to a gene. In nucleotides, the CDR3 is TGTGCCAGCAGCTACGGGACAGGGACCGGGGAGCTGTTTTTT. This codes for CASSYGTGTGELFF.

The chain has TRBV9 and TRBJ2-3, with 10 nucleotides matching TRBD2. V lost 0 bases, J lost 7 bases, and 11 bases stayed unmatched. From germline, CDR1 is SGDLS and CDR2 YYNGEE. This CDR3 spans 17 amino acids. CDR3 sequence: CASSVGGTSAGGHTQYF. The CDR3 region has the DNA TGTGCCAGCAGCGTAGGGGGGACTAGCGCGGGAGGCCATACGCAGTATTTT.

The V gene is TRBV29-1, the J gene TRBJ1-1; D remains ambiguous. CDR3 size: 13 residues. The V gene's germline CDR1 is SQVTM and CDR2 ANQGSEA. Trimming cost V 3 bases and J 5 bases, with 13 bases left between them. Here the CDR3 DNA reads TGCAGCGTTGAGTCTGGGGATAGGACTGAAGCTTTCTTT. Its protein is CSVESGDRTEAFF.

This clone was seen just once. V and J are TRBV19 and TRBJ2-1, with TRBD1 matching 7 bases. J was trimmed by 0 bases and V by 4 bases; bases with no gene match: 9. The CDR3 runs 17 residues. From germline, CDR1 is LNHDA and CDR2 SQIVND (reference sequence). CDR3 coding DNA: TGTGCCAGTAGTACCCGAGGGTCAGGGGGCTCCTACAATGAGCAGTTCTTC. This codes for CASSTRGSGGSYNEQFF.

Written as DNA, the CDR3 is TGTGCCAGTAGTCCACAGGGGCTAAGGCAGCCCCAGCATTTT. The encoded protein is CASSPQGLRQPQHF. The V gene is TRBV19, the J gene TRBJ1-5, with TRBD1 matching over 7 bases. The junction had 8 bases not matched to a gene; V was cut back by 5 bases and J by 7 bases. The length of the CDR3 is 14 residues. From germline, CDR1 is LNHDA and CDR2 SQIVND (reference sequence).

The CDR3 DNA is TGTGCCAGTAGTTCACCCTACGAGCAGTACTTC. Translated: CASSSPYEQYF. V is TRBV19 and J is TRBJ2-7; unclear D gene. CDR1 and CDR2 from the germline V gene are LNHDA and SQIVND (reference sequence). The V and J ends lost 5 bases and 2 bases respectively, with 4 bases between them. The length of the CDR3 is 11 residues.

V is TRBV5-6 and J is TRBJ1-2; D remains unclear. The V end was cut by 4 bases, the J end by 3 bases, with 16 bases between. The CDR3 contains 15 residues. In germline, CDR1 is SGHDT, CDR2 YYEEEE. The CDR3 DNA follows: TGTGCCAGCAGCGTGACCGGGTCGGGAGACTATGGCTACACCTTC. Translated, it gives CASSVTGSGDYGYTF.

As to this clone: The same CDR3 is also encoded by other DNA sequences in this sample. The rearrangement joins TRBV18 to TRBJ2-7, with D perhaps matching TRBD1 or TRBD2 (5 bases each). The germline V and J ends were trimmed by 3 bases and 0 bases, with 9 bases remaining between them. Germline V CDR1 and CDR2: KGHSH, LQKENI. This CDR3 is 14 amino acids long. The CDR3 DNA follows: TGTGCCAGCTCACCGGGACGGACCTCCTACGAGCAGTACTTC. The encoded protein is CASSPGRTSYEQYF.

This chain links TRBV29-1 with TRBJ2-7; 7 bases line up with TRBD1. Losses at the gene ends were 6 bases for V and 0 bases for J; bases not matched to a gene: 8. CDR3 size: 14 residues. Germline assignment: CDR1 SQVTM and CDR2 ANQGSEA. For the CDR3, the DNA is TGCAGCGTCCTCAGAGGGGACAGCTCCTACGAGCAGTACTTC. Translated, it gives CSVLRGDSSYEQYF.

Notes on this clone: Distinct nucleotide sequences in the sample also encode this CDR3. V usage is TRBV5-1 and J usage is TRBJ2-5; TRBD2 matches 9 bases. Germline CDR1 SGHRS, CDR2 YFSETQ. The CDR3 is made up of 15 amino acids. J gave up 3 bases and V 1 base, and 4 bases lay outside the gene matches. The DNA of the CDR3 is TGCGCCAGCAGCTTGTTCTTAGCGGGGGAAGAGACCCAGTACTTC. Its translation: CASSLFLAGEETQYF.